Below, 27 T cell receptor beta chains from the same sample are listed, as sequenced in a study of shared clonotypes between healthy human individuals. Sequenced by immunoSEQ multiplex PCR; TCRdb stores in-frame clones only, minus some. The sample includes about 600,000 clones, around 78% of them seen just once. Source material: PBMCs. Receptors were obtained from a woman between 35 and 50 years old in good health. Some clones in this sample may be carry-over from other donors' samples.

In its sample, this clone ranks as medium-sized. The gene calls are TRBV29-1 and TRBJ2-1; D not certain. Trimming pared 6 bases from V and 10 bases from J, leaving 13 bases between. The germline gives CDR1 SQVTM, CDR2 ANQGSEA. This CDR3 is 11 amino acids long. The CDR3 DNA is TGCAGCGTGTCTAGGTCCGGGGAGCAGTTCTTC. Protein: CSVSRSGEQFF.

This sequence joins TRBV5-1 and TRBJ2-7, with TRBD2 matching over 8 bases. Germline V gene data show CDR1 as SGHRS and CDR2 as YFSETQ. The CDR3 loop spans 15 amino acids. The junction had 6 bases not matched to a gene; V was cut back by 4 bases and J by 0 bases. CDR3 nucleotide sequence: TGCGCCAGCAGCACCTTAGCGGGAAACTCCTACGAGCAGTACTTC. It specifies CASSTLAGNSYEQYF.

This clone has only a few counts. This is likely a read error, given that the CDR3 carries no conserved phenylalanine or tryptophan at its end. Other DNA sequences within the sample encode an identical CDR3. The chain links TRBV11-2 to TRBJ2-7; 8 nucleotides align to TRBD2. Germline V gives CDR1 SGHAT, CDR2 FQNNGV. The CDR3 covers 15 residues. The CDR3 here is CASSFQTGTRNEQYL. DNA for the CDR3: TGCGCCAGCAGCTTTCAGACCGGGACTAGGAACGAGCAGTACTTA.

J is TRBJ1-2 and V is TRBV7-3, with 7 bases fitting TRBD1. From germline, CDR1 is SGHTA and CDR2 FQGTGA. J was trimmed by 0 bases and V by 3 bases; bases with no gene match: 7. The CDR3 sequence is 16 residues long. The CDR3 region has the DNA TGTGCCAGCAGCTTTCTGAGGGGGCCAGCTAACTATGGCTACACCTTC. It specifies CASSFLRGPANYGYTF.

The chain joins TRBV2 to TRBJ1-4; 7 bases are shared with TRBD1. The length of the CDR3 is 15 residues. V lost 10 bases, J lost 8 bases, and 16 bases stayed unmatched. Germline V lookup: CDR1 SNHLY, CDR2 FYNNEI. The CDR3 sequence: CANTRTRQGGEKLFF. The CDR3 DNA is TGTGCCAACACCCGTACTCGACAGGGTGGGGAAAAACTGTTTTTT.

This rearrangement joins TRBV6-5 to TRBJ2-2; D is uncertain. This CDR3 is 12 amino acids long. Germline values: CDR1 MNHEY, CDR2 SVGAGI. Trimming pared 6 bases from V and 6 bases from J, leaving 8 bases between. CDR3: CASSDHPGELFF. The CDR3 DNA follows: TGTGCCAGCAGCGACCACCCCGGGGAGCTGTTTTTT.

This clone was observed once. The rearrangement uses TRBV13 and TRBJ2-4; either TRBD1 or TRBD2 may supply D (5 bases each). With 5 bases removed from V and 5 bases from J, the gap between germline ends came to 19 bases. Germline CDR1 PRHDT, CDR2 FYEKMQ (reference sequence). The CDR3 consists of 16 residues. Here the CDR3 reads CASSARRGSGQNIQYF. CDR3 bases: TGTGCCAGCAGCGCCCGCCGGGGCAGCGGCCAAAACATTCAGTACTTC.

This chain connects TRBV10-3 to TRBJ2-3, with D tentatively TRBD2 (6 bases). The ends were cut back, 5 bases at V and 5 bases at J, with 11 bases in the middle. Germline CDR1 reads ENHRY; CDR2 reads SYGVKD. CDR3 length: 13 amino acids. CDR3: CAISRESRDTQYF. The CDR3 nucleotides are TGTGCCATCAGTCGGGAGTCACGAGATACGCAGTATTTT.

The V gene is TRBV13, the J gene TRBJ2-2; 7 bases are a match to TRBD2. Germline lookup yields CDR1 PRHDT and CDR2 FYEKMQ (reference sequence). There are 16 residues in the CDR3. V was clipped by 6 bases and J by 4 bases; unmatched bases: 11. The CDR3 reads CASRGSGTTTTGELFF. Here the CDR3 DNA reads TGTGCCAGCAGGGGATCTGGGACTACAACCACCGGGGAGCTGTTTTTT.

CDR3 coding DNA: TGCGCCAGCAGCTTGCGGGAGGGGGCGAGGTACAATGAGCAGTTCTTC. Translated: CASSLREGARYNEQFF. The chain carries TRBV5-1 and TRBJ2-1, with D possibly being TRBD2 (8 bases). V lost 1 base and J 4 bases, leaving 15 bases between the germline ends. The germline CDR1 and CDR2 sequences are SGHRS and YFSETQ. The CDR3 extends over 16 amino acids.

This clone appeared a single time. A read error is the likely source, as a far larger clone sits one nucleotide away. The same CDR3 can be traced to other DNA sequences in this sample. The J gene is TRBJ2-6, the V gene TRBV30; either TRBD1 or TRBD2 may supply D (5 bases each). CDR1 and CDR2 from the germline V gene are GTSNPN and SVGIG (reference sequence). This CDR3 contains 16 residues. The CDR3, as DNA: TGTGCCTGGAGTGTTACGGGGTTCTCTGGGGCCAACGTCCTGACCTTC. As protein: CAWSVTGFSGANVLTF. Complete variable domain (other parts from reference TRBV30 and TRBJ2-6): SQTIHQWPATLVQPVGSPLSLECTVEGTSNPNLYWYRQAAGRGLQLLFYSVGIGQISSEVPQNLSASRPQDRQFILSSKKLLLSDSGFYLCAWSVTGFSGANVLTFGAGSRLTVL.

Only one count was recorded for this clone. V gene TRBV18 combines with J gene TRBJ2-1, with no clear D. Trimming took off 3 bases at V and 8 bases at J, with 17 bases between the two ends. Germline CDR1 and CDR2: KGHSH and LQKENI. This CDR3 contains 15 residues. The CDR3 bases are TGTGCCAGCTCACCTGTGAGAAAAGAAGGAGATGAGCAGTTCTTC. This translates into CASSPVRKEGDEQFF. The entire variable domain, with the rest obtained from reference TRBV18 and TRBJ2-1, is as follows: NAGVMQNPRHLVRRRGQEARLRCSPMKGHSHVYWYRQLPEEGLKFMVYLQKENIIDESGMPKERFSAEFPKEGPSILRIQQVVRGDSAAYFCASSPVRKEGDEQFFGPGTRLTVL.

V and J are TRBV6-6 and TRBJ1-4; a weak D match, TRBD1 (6 bases). Between the trimmed V and J ends, which lost 5 bases and 4 bases, there was a span of 11 bases. Germline V gene sequence: CDR1 MNHNY, CDR2 SVGAGI (reference sequence). The CDR3 sequence is 14 residues long. The CDR3 spells CASSTQGRNEKLFF. CDR3 nucleotide sequence: TGTGCCAGCAGTACACAGGGCCGTAATGAAAAACTGTTTTTT.

This chain connects TRBV5-4 to TRBJ2-7; tentatively, D is TRBD1 (6 bases). The CDR3 is 14 amino acids. Germline CDR1 and CDR2: SGHNT and YYREEE (reference sequence). The V gene lost 4 bases and the J gene lost 0 bases, with 11 bases spanning the gap. CDR3 in amino acids: CASSSTRGSYEQYF. Written as DNA, the CDR3 is TGTGCCAGCAGCAGTACCAGGGGCTCCTACGAGCAGTACTTC.

Comment on this clone: A far larger clone is one nucleotide away, so this likely arose from a read error. This specimen includes other DNA sequences encoding the same CDR3. The gene calls are TRBV6-6 and TRBJ2-2, with D perhaps TRBD1 or TRBD2 (5 bases each). Deletions cut 2 bases from V and 8 bases from J, with 15 bases between. CDR1 and CDR2 from the germline V gene are MNHNY and SVGAGI (reference sequence). This CDR3 is 15 amino acids long. As DNA, the CDR3 is TGTGCCAGCAGTTACGGGGACGACCCCACTGGGGAGCTGTTTTTT. Its translation: CASSYGDDPTGELFF.

This rearrangement joins TRBV7-3 to TRBJ2-2; 9 bases agree with TRBD2. The CDR3 runs to 17 residues. Germline trimming cut 1 base from V and 7 bases from J; bases unmatched to any gene: 10. Per the germline V gene, CDR1 is SGHTA and CDR2 is FQGTGA. This CDR3 reads CASSLSPGLATVGELFF. Written as DNA, the CDR3 is TGTGCCAGCAGCTTAAGCCCGGGACTAGCCACGGTCGGGGAGCTGTTTTTT.

This sequence joins TRBV30 and TRBJ2-2; 9 bases map to TRBD1. V gave up 0 bases and J gave up 8 bases; unmatched junction bases: 4. Germline-derived CDR1 and CDR2 are GTSNPN and SVGIG (reference sequence). The CDR3 spans 14 residues. The CDR3 reads CAWSVWDRAGELFF. CDR3 in DNA: TGTGCCTGGAGTGTTTGGGACAGGGCAGGGGAGCTGTTTTTT.

The chain is built from TRBV7-9 and TRBJ1-3, with TRBD1 matching over 8 bases. This CDR3 region has 15 residues. V shed 5 bases and J 1 base; nucleotides not matched to a gene: 4. Germline-derived CDR1 and CDR2 are SEHNR and FQNEAQ (reference sequence). The CDR3 region is CASSRTGFSGNTIYF. The CDR3 DNA follows: TGTGCCAGCAGCAGGACAGGGTTTTCTGGAAACACCATATATTTT.

The rearrangement joins TRBV2 to TRBJ2-7; either TRBD1 or TRBD2 may supply D (5 bases each). Germline V gene data show CDR1 as SNHLY and CDR2 as FYNNEI. V was shortened by 7 bases and J by 4 bases, with 23 bases between the two germline ends. The CDR3 is 16 residues long. CDR3 coding DNA: TGTGCCAGCACCCTGGGGCCATCCCACGGGGTATACGAGCAGTACTTC. Its protein is CASTLGPSHGVYEQYF.

The chain employs TRBV2 and TRBJ2-3; D is unresolved. This CDR3 region has 11 residues. V lost 6 bases, J lost 6 bases, and 7 bases lay in between. CDR1 and CDR2 (germline): SNHLY, FYNNEI. CDR3 protein: CASSPYDTQYF. CDR3 DNA: TGTGCCAGCAGCCCCTACGATACGCAGTATTTT.

This clone occurred once. The rearrangement joins TRBV7-9 to TRBJ1-1; 9 positions match TRBD1. Germline trimming cut 4 bases from V and 8 bases from J; bases unmatched to any gene: 2. In germline, CDR1 is SEHNR, CDR2 FQNEAQ (reference sequence). There are 12 residues in the CDR3. The CDR3 loop is CASSSGQGEAFF. CDR3 sequence (DNA): TGTGCCAGCAGCTCGGGACAGGGCGAAGCTTTCTTT.

This clone was counted a single time. This chain connects TRBV15 to TRBJ1-5, with 9 bases that match TRBD1. The CDR3 is 14 amino acids. CDR1 is LNHNV, CDR2 YYDKDF, per germline (reference sequence). V shed 0 bases and J 8 bases; nucleotides not matched to a gene: 2. CDR3 region: CATSRDRTGEPQHF. CDR3 coding DNA: TGTGCCACCAGCAGAGATCGGACAGGGGAGCCCCAGCATTTT.

V and J are TRBV10-3 and TRBJ2-2; 7 bases map to TRBD1. V lost 0 bases and J lost 6; bases outside the gene matches: 4. The germline CDR1 and CDR2 sequences are ENHRY and SYGVKD. The CDR3 runs 15 residues. The CDR3 bases are TGTGCCATCAGTGAGTCTAGAGGGGGCCCCGGGGAGCTGTTTTTT. This gives the protein CAISESRGGPGELFF.

This chain links TRBV27 with TRBJ2-5; 8 bases are shared with TRBD2. Trimming at V came to 4 bases and at J to 4 bases, leaving 11 bases not matched to a gene. Germline V gene lookup returns CDR1 MNHEY and CDR2 SMNVEV (reference sequence). This CDR3 spans 16 amino acids. The CDR3 loop reads CASSCASGFGSETQYF. In DNA, the CDR3 is TGTGCCAGCAGTTGTGCTAGCGGGTTTGGGTCAGAGACCCAGTACTTC.

The gene calls are TRBV18 and TRBJ1-3; D call uncertain. The CDR3 spans 14 residues. The germline V gene has CDR1 KGHSH and CDR2 LQKENI. V was clipped by 2 bases and J by 4 bases, with 9 bases between them. DNA of the CDR3: TGTGCCAGCTCACCATCTTCTGGGGGAAACACCATATATTTT. It codes for CASSPSSGGNTIYF. The full variable domain, its missing parts supplied by reference TRBV18 and TRBJ1-3, is NAGVMQNPRHLVRRRGQEARLRCSPMKGHSHVYWYRQLPEEGLKFMVYLQKENIIDESGMPKERFSAEFPKEGPSILRIQQVVRGDSAAYFCASSPSSGGNTIYFGEGSWLTVV.

About this clone itself: The same CDR3 also results from other DNA sequences found in this sample. The rearrangement links TRBV5-1 to TRBJ2-3; 7 bases agree with TRBD1. Per germline, CDR1 SGHRS and CDR2 YFSETQ. V shed 2 bases, J shed 2 bases, and the junction held 2 bases outside the gene matches. The CDR3 loop spans 14 amino acids. DNA of the CDR3: TGCGCCAGCAGCTTACAGGGGCCCACAGATACGCAGTATTTT. It is translated as CASSLQGPTDTQYF.

This clone was counted between two and nine times. The chain carries TRBV7-9 and TRBJ2-4, with 8 bases aligning to TRBD2. V dropped 3 bases and J dropped 5; count of bases not matched to a gene: 3. Per germline, CDR1 SEHNR and CDR2 FQNEAQ (reference sequence). This CDR3 has 14 amino acids. CDR3 amino acids: CASSFTSGQNIQYF. The CDR3 nucleotides read TGTGCCAGCAGCTTCACTAGCGGACAAAACATTCAGTACTTC.